The TCR beta chain described here comes from a study of T cell responses to AZD1222 COVID-19 vaccine. Overall study results and limits: Two AZD1222 administrations were followed by greater Spike-specific TCR breadth and depth.

As to this clone: What it recognizes is unknown.

The data were produced by immunoSEQ multiplex PCR, yet TCRdb's version contains in-frame clones alone and is incomplete. This sample carries fewer than 100,000 clones, roughly 83% of them seen once, and the ten largest clones take more than 13%. The germline CDR1 and CDR2 sequences are SGHNT and YYREEE (reference sequence). Trimming at V came to 4 bases and at J to 7 bases, leaving 10 bases not matched to a gene. The CDR3 consists of 15 residues. The sample was peripheral blood, taken 28 days after the second AZD1222 dose. The rearrangement links TRBV5-4 to TRBJ2-1, with 8 positions matching TRBD2. This sequence originates from an adult who received the AZD1222 COVID-19 vaccine. The CDR3 DNA reads as TGTGCCAGCAGCCGACGGGGGGGGATCCTAAATGAGCAGTTCTTC. Encoded protein: CASSRRGGILNEQFF.